The 17 T cell receptor beta chains given below trace back to one sample, sequenced in a study of blood T cells in healthy people across ages (dated by TCRdb to between 2015 and 2016). Library method: 5' RACE. The sequencing machine was an Illumina HiSeq 2500. A second PCR of roughly 7 to 11 cycles was performed with a sample-barcoded 5' primer and a J-beta primer mix. TCRdb passed the public sequencing reads through fastp at Q25 and MiXCR, retaining productive beta sequences. Rows merge per CDR3 protein into single entries with the most common DNA and genes. The sample data list approximately 1.5 million distinct CDR3 sequences, and about 32% of these were observed just once. The ten largest account for 11% of the sample. The sample consisted of blood. These receptors all come from a woman aged 25 to 45 in good health.

This clonotype was seen more than once but under ten times. In DNA, the CDR3 is TGTGCCAGCAGTTTCAAGTCTTTAACCAGCACAGATACGCAGTATTTT. This translates into CASSFKSLTSTDTQYF. The chain recombines TRBV27 with TRBJ2-3, with D unresolved. V lost 3 bases and J 0 bases, leaving 13 bases between the germline ends. Germline V gives CDR1 MNHEY, CDR2 SMNVEV (reference sequence). This CDR3 comprises 16 residues.

The J gene is TRBJ1-4, the V gene TRBV29-1, with a tentative D call TRBD1 (6 bases). V was shortened by 7 bases and J by 6 bases, with 9 bases between the two germline ends. The CDR3 totals 11 residues. Germline V gene lookup returns CDR1 SQVTM and CDR2 ANQGSEA. CDR3 nucleotide sequence: TGCAGCGCCTGGACAGATGAAAAACTGTTTTTT. Encoded protein: CSAWTDEKLFF.

The chain uses TRBV7-3 and TRBJ2-1, with D uncertain. The CDR3 loop spans 19 amino acids. Germline lookup yields CDR1 SGHTA and CDR2 FQGTGA. Trimming cost V 5 bases and J 0 bases, with 23 bases left between them. The CDR3: CASSPPWLGPFPSYNEQFF. The DNA of the CDR3 is TGTGCCAGCAGCCCCCCCTGGCTCGGTCCCTTCCCCTCCTACAATGAGCAGTTCTTC. The full variable domain, rest sourced from reference TRBV7-3 and TRBJ2-1, is GAGVSQTPSNKVTEKGKYVELRCDPISGHTALYWYRQSLGQGPEFLIYFQGTGAADDSGLPNDRFFAVRPEGSVSTLKIQRTERGDSAVYLCASSPPWLGPFPSYNEQFFGPGTRLTVL.

A note on this clonotype: A read error may produce the germline difference seen at one junction end. This sequence joins TRBV2 and TRBJ2-2, with a possible D match to TRBD2 (5 bases). CDR3 length: 13 residues. CDR1 SNHLY and CDR2 FYNNEI come from the germline V gene. This CDR3 is CASSELTPGERFF. CDR3 coding DNA: TGTGCCAGCAGTGAACTTACCCCCGGGGAGCGGTTTTTT. Based on the CDR3 plus reference TRBV2 and TRBJ2-2, the full variable domain is EPEVTQTPSHQVTQMGQEVILRCVPISNHLYFYWYRQILGQKVEFLVSFYNNEISEKSEIFDDQFSVERPDGSNFTLKIRSTKLEDSAMYFCASSELTPGERFFGEGSRLTVL.

This clonotype was found once. The gene calls are TRBV20-1 and TRBJ1-1; unclear D gene. The CDR3 runs to 14 residues. The germline V gene encodes CDR1 DFQATT and CDR2 SNEGSKA (reference sequence). The V gene lost 0 bases and the J gene lost 4 bases, with 12 bases spanning the gap. DNA of the CDR3: TGCAGTGCTAGAGATACGTTTTCTACCACTGAAGCTTTCTTT. Translated: CSARDTFSTTEAFF.

This clonotype has a handful of counts. The CDR3: CASSHGGFSGANVLTF. The CDR3 nucleotides are TGCGCCAGCAGCCATGGGGGCTTTTCTGGGGCCAACGTCCTGACTTTC. The V and J genes are TRBV4-1 and TRBJ2-6, with a possible D match to TRBD1 (6 bases). The germline V and J ends were trimmed by 3 bases and 1 base, with 10 bases remaining between them. Germline CDR1 and CDR2: MGHRA and YSYEKL. The CDR3 runs to 16 residues.

The J gene is TRBJ2-4, the V gene TRBV30; 11 positions agree with TRBD2. With 1 base clipped from V and 6 bases from J, the junction kept 5 bases outside the gene matches. CDR1 is GTSNPN, CDR2 SVGIG, per germline (reference sequence). CDR3 length: 15 amino acids. CDR3 amino acids: CAWSGLAGRGNIQYF. The CDR3, as DNA: TGTGCCTGGAGTGGACTAGCGGGGAGGGGAAACATTCAGTACTTC.

Turning to this clonotype: At one of its ends the junction is not consistent with the germline gene, which may arise from a read error. The chain carries TRBV29-1 and TRBJ1-3; D not resolved. CDR1 is SQVTM and CDR2 is ANQGSEA in the germline V gene. The CDR3 has 14 residues. DNA for the CDR3: TGCAGCGTTGTTTATACAGACTCTGGAAACACCACATATTTT. This translates into CSVVYTDSGNTTYF.

The CDR3: CASSQVGGGAATSSYNEQYF. CDR3 nucleotides: TGTGCCAGCAGCCAAGTGGGCGGGGGGGCTGCGACGAGCTCCTACAATGAGCAGTACTTC. This chain connects TRBV4-2 to TRBJ2-5; 9 bases match TRBD2. J was trimmed by 11 bases and V by 1 base; bases with no gene match: 26. The length of the CDR3 is 20 residues. Germline V gives CDR1 LGHNA, CDR2 YNFKEQ.

The rearrangement uses TRBV27 and TRBJ2-1; 10 bases agree with TRBD2. V lost 3 bases to trimming and J lost 1 base; unmatched junction nucleotides: 9. This CDR3 contains 18 residues. The germline gives CDR1 MNHEY, CDR2 SMNVEV (reference sequence). In nucleotides, the CDR3 is TGTGCCAGCAGTTTGCGAGCGGGAGGGCCGCGTTCCTACAATGAGCAGTTCTTC. Amino acid sequence: CASSLRAGGPRSYNEQFF.

This clonotype has a count of ten or more. The chain combines TRBV27 with TRBJ1-2; D may be TRBD1 (5 bases). Germline lookup yields CDR1 MNHEY and CDR2 SMNVEV (reference sequence). The V gene lost 2 bases and the J gene lost 8 bases, with 15 bases spanning the gap. There are 14 residues in the CDR3. This CDR3 is CASSLRLQEGGYTF. The CDR3 nucleotides are TGTGCCAGCAGTTTAAGGTTACAGGAAGGGGGCTACACCTTC.

V gene TRBV7-3 combines with J gene TRBJ2-1; possibly TRBD2 for D (5 bases). Germline CDR1 is SGHTA and CDR2 is FQGTGA. Trimming pared 0 bases from V and 0 bases from J, leaving 9 bases between. This CDR3 has 16 residues. CDR3 DNA: TGTGCCAGCAGCTTAACTCTAGCAAGCTCCTACAATGAGCAGTTCTTC. Amino acid sequence: CASSLTLASSYNEQFF.

The rearrangement uses TRBV20-1 and TRBJ2-5; 10 bases map to TRBD1. V shed 4 bases and J 3 bases; nucleotides not matched to a gene: 8. The CDR3 spans 15 residues. Germline CDR1 reads DFQATT; CDR2 reads SNEGSKA (reference sequence). CDR3 residues: CSATAPGQGEETQYF. CDR3 nucleotide sequence: TGCAGTGCTACCGCCCCAGGACAGGGGGAAGAGACCCAGTACTTC.

This clonotype was recorded many times. The chain combines TRBV27 with TRBJ2-3; TRBD2 matches at 10 bases. After removal of 6 bases from V and 1 base from J, the junction contained 10 bases not matched to a gene. There are 17 residues in the CDR3. Per germline, CDR1 MNHEY and CDR2 SMNVEV (reference sequence). CDR3 in amino acids: CASRERTSGLGTDTQYF. CDR3 DNA sequence: TGTGCCAGCAGGGAAAGGACTAGCGGATTAGGCACAGATACGCAGTATTTT.

In this sample, this clonotype turned up once. This chain links TRBV2 with TRBJ2-2; 12 nucleotides match TRBD2. CDR3 length: 18 amino acids. The junction had 14 bases not matched to a gene; V was cut back by 6 bases and J by 6 bases. Germline CDR1 SNHLY, CDR2 FYNNEI. This chain's CDR3 is CASSVGLAGWGDAGELFF. The DNA of the CDR3 is TGTGCCAGCAGCGTTGGACTAGCGGGATGGGGGGACGCCGGGGAGCTGTTTTTT.

Written as DNA, the CDR3 is TGCAGTGCTTACGATCGGTTTGAGCAGTTCTTC. This codes for CSAYDRFEQFF. The chain links TRBV20-1 to TRBJ2-1; D uncertain. V lost 5 bases and J lost 9, with 11 bases in between. The CDR3 loop spans 11 amino acids. Germline V gene data show CDR1 as DFQATT and CDR2 as SNEGSKA (reference sequence).

This clonotype has at least ten counts. V is TRBV29-1 and J is TRBJ2-5, with no clear D. V lost 0 bases, J lost 5 bases, and 7 bases lay in between. CDR1 SQVTM and CDR2 ANQGSEA come from the germline V gene. The CDR3 length is 12 residues. In DNA form, the CDR3 reads TGCAGCGTTGAAGATGGGGTGGAGACCCAGTACTTC. It yields the protein CSVEDGVETQYF.